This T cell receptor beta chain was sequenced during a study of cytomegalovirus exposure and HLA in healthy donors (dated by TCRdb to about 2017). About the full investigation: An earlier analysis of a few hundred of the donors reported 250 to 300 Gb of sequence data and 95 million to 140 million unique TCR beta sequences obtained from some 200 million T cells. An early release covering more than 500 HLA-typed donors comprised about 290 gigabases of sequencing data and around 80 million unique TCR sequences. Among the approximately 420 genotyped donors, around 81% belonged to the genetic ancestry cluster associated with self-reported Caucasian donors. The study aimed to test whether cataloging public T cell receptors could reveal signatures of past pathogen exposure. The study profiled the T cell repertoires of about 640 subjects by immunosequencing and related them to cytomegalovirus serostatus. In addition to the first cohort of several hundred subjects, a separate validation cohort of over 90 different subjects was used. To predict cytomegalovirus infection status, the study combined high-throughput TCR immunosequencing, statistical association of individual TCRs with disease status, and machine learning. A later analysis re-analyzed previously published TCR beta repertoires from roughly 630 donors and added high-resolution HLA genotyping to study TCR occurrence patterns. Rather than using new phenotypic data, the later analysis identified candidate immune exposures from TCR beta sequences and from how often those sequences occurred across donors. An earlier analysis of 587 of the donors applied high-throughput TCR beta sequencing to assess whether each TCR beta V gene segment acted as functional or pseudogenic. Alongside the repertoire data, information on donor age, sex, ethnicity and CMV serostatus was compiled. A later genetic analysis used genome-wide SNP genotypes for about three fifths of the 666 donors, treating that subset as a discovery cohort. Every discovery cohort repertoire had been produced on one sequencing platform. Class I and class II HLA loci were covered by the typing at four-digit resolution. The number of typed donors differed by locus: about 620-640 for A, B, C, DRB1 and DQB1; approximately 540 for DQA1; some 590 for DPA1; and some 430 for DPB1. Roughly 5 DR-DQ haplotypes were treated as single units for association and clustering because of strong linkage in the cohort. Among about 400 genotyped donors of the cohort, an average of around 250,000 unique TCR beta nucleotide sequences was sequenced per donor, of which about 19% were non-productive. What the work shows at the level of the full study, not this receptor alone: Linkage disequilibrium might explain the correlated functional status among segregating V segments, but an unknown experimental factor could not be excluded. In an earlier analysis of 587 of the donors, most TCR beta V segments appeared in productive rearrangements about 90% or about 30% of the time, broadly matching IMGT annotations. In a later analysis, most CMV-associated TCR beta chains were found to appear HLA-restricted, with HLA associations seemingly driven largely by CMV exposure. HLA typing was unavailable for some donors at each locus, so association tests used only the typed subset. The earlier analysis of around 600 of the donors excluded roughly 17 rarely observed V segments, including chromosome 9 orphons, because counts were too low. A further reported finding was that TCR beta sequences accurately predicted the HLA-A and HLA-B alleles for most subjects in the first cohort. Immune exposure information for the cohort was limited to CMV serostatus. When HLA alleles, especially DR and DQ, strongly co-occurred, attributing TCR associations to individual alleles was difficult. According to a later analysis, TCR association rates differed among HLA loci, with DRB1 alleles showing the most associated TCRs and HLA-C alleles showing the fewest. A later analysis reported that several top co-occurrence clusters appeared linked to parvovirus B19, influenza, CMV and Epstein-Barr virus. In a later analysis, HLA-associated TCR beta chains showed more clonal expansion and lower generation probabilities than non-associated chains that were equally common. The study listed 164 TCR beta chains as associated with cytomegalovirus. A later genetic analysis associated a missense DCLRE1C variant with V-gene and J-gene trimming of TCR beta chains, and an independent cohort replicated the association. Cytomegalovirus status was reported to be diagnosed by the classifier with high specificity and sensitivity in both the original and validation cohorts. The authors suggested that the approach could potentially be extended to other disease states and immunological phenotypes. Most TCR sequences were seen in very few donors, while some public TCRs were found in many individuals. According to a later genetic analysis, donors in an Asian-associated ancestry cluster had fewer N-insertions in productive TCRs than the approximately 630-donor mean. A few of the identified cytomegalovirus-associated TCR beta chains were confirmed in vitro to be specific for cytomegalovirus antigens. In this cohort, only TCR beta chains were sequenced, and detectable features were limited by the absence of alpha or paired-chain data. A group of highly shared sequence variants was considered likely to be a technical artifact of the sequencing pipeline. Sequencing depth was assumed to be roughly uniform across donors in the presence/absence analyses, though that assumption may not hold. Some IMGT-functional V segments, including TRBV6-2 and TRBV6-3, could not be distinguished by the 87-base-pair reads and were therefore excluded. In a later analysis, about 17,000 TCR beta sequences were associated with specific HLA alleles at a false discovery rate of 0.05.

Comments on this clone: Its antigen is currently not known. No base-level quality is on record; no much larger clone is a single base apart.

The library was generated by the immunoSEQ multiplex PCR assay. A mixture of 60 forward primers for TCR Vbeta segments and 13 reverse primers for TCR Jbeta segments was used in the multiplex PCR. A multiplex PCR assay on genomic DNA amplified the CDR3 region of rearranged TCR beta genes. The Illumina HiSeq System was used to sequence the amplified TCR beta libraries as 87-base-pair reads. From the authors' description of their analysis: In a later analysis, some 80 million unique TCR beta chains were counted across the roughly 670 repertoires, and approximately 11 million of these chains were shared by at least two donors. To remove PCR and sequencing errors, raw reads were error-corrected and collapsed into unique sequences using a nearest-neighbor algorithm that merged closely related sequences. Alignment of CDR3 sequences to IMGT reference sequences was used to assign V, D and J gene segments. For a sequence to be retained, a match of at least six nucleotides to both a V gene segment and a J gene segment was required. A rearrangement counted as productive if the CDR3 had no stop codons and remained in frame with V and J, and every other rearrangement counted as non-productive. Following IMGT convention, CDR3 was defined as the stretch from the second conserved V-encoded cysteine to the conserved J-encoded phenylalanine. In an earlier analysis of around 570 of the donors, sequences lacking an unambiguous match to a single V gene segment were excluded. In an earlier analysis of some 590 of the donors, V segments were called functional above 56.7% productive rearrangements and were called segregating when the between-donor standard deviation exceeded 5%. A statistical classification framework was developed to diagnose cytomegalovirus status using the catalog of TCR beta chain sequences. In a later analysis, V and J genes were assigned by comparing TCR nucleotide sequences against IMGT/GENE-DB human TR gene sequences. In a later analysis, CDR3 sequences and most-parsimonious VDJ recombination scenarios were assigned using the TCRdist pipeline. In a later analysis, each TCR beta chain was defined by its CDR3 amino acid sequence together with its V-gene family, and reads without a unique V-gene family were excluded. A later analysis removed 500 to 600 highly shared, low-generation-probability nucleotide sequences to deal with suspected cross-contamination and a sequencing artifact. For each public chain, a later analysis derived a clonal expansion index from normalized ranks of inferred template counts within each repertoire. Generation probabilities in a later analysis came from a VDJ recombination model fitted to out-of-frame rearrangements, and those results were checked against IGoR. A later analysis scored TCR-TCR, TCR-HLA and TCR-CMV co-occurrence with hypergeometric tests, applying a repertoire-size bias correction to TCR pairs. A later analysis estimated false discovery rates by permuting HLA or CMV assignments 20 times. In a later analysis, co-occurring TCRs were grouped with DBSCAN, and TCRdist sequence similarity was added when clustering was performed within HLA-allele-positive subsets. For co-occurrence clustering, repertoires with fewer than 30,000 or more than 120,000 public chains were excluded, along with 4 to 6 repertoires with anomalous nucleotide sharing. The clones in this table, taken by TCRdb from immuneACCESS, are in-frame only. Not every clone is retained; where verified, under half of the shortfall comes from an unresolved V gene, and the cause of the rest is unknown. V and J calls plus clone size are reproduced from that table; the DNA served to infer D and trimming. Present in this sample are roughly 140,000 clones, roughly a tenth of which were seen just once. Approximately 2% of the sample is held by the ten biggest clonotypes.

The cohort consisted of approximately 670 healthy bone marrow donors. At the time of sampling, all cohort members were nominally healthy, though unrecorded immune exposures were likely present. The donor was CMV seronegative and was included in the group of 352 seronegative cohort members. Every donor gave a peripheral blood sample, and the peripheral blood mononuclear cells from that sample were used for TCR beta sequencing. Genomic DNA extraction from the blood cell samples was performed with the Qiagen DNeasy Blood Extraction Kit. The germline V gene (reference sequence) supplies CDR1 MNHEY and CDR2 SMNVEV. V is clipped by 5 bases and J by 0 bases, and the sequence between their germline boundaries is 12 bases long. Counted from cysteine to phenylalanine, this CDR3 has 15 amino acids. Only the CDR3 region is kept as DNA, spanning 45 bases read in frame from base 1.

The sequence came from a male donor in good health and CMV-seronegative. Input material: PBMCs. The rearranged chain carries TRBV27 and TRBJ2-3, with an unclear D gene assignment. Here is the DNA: TGTGCCAGCAGTAGACTCAAGAAAAGCACAGATACGCAGTATTTT. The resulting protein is CASSRLKKSTDTQYF.